Listed below are T cell receptor beta chains from one sample, sequenced in a study of beta chain features in type 1 diabetes. Profiling relied on immunoSEQ multiplex PCR, and the TCRdb table lists in-frame clones only, not all of them. There are 150,000 to 190,000 clones in the sample; around 8% occur only once, and 0.65% lies in the top ten. The sequencing input was central memory CD4+ T cells from blood. These TCRs come from a man between 18 and 35 years old in good health. Each CDR3 is given with its conserved first and last residue. Each record gives: J gene, V gene, D gene, clone size, CDR3 DNA, CDR3 protein. The D gene is left open where the match is weak. Expanded clones get a size class; other rows say once, few or many, or leave the size out.

>TRBJ2-2|TRBV12-5|TRBD2|NA
TGTGCTAGTGCTCCGGGAGGGCCAGCAGGGGAGCTGTTTTTT
CASAPGGPAGELFF
>TRBJ2-1|TRBV30|TRBD1|few
TGTGCCTGGGCAAAACAGGGGACTGAGCAGTTCTTC
CAWAKQGTEQFF
>TRBJ2-5|TRBV28|TRBD2|few
TGTGCCAGCAGTTCCCGGCTAGCGGGGGGGCGGGAGACCCAGTACTTC
CASSSRLAGGRETQYF
>TRBJ2-5|TRBV9|TRBD2|many
TGTGCCAGCAGCGTAGGTTCTAGCGGGGGGCCTCTGGAGACCCAGTACTTC
CASSVGSSGGPLETQYF
>TRBJ2-3|TRBV18|NA|few
TGTGCCAGCCGTCATTCGGGGGGCCCCCCAGATACGCAGTATTTT
CASRHSGGPPDTQYF
>TRBJ2-7|TRBV27|TRBD1|once
TGTGCCAGCAGAGGGACAGGTTCCTACGAGCAGTACTTC
CASRGTGSYEQYF
>TRBJ2-2|TRBV4-3|NA|NA
TGCGCCAGCAGCCAAGATCCGGCTAGAACCGGGGAGCTGTTTTTT
CASSQDPARTGELFF
>TRBJ1-4|TRBV30|NA|few
TGTGCCTGGAGTAGGGACTCGGATGAAAAACTGTTTTTT
CAWSRDSDEKLFF
>TRBJ1-1|TRBV6-1|NA|few
TGTGCCAGCAACCTGGGAGCAAACACTGAAGCTTTCTTT
CASNLGANTEAFF
>TRBJ2-2|TRBV15|NA|few
TGTGCCACCAGCACCCTGAGAGGGTCCCTGAACACCGGGGAGCTGTTTTTT
CATSTLRGSLNTGELFF
>TRBJ1-2|TRBV10-3|NA|NA
TGTGCCATCAGCGATACAGCTTATGGCTACACCTTC
CAISDTAYGYTF
>TRBJ2-1|TRBV18|NA|few
TGTGCCAGCTCACCACAGGCGCCATCTAGCTCCTACAATGAGCAGTTCTTC
CASSPQAPSSSYNEQFF
>TRBJ1-6|TRBV28|NA|many
TGTGCCAGCAGCTTACTTGAGGTTTCCTACTATAATTCACCCCTCCACTTT
CASSLLEVSYYNSPLHF
>TRBJ1-1|TRBV19|NA|NA
TGTGCCAGTAGTATTTACGTGGAGGGCGCTGAAGCTTTCTTT
CASSIYVEGAEAFF
>TRBJ2-5|TRBV9|NA|few
TGTGCCAGCAGCGTAGGACAGCTTAAAGAGACCCAGTACTTC
CASSVGQLKETQYF
>TRBJ2-7|TRBV30|NA|many
TGTGCCTGGAGTCAGGGCTACGAGCAGTACTTC
CAWSQGYEQYF
>TRBJ2-6|TRBV27|NA|NA
TGTGCCAGCAGTTTATCGAAGCGGGCTCTGGGGGCCAACGTCCTGACTTTC
CASSLSKRALGANVLTF
>TRBJ2-4|TRBV5-1|TRBD2|NA
TGCGCCAGCAGCTCTCTAGCGGGGGGCCAGAAAAACATTCAGTACTTC
CASSSLAGGQKNIQYF
>TRBJ1-5|TRBV25-1|TRBD1|few
TGTGCCAGCAGTGAAGGGGGACAGGGCGATCAGCCCCAGCATTTT
CASSEGGQGDQPQHF
>TRBJ1-5|TRBV5-1|NA|NA
TGCGCCAGCAGCTTGGATGGAGGGTGGGATCAGCCCCAGCATTTT
CASSLDGGWDQPQHF
>TRBJ2-2|TRBV18|TRBD1|many
TGTGCCAGCTCTCCTAAGGGGGCAGACACCGGGGAGCTGTTTTTT
CASSPKGADTGELFF
>TRBJ2-1|TRBV6-1|NA|few
TGTGCCAGCAAAGGAGAAAATGAGCAGTTCTTC
CASKGENEQFF
>TRBJ2-7|TRBV27|NA|few
TGTGCCAGCAGTTTCTACACAGTTCCTTACGAGCAGTACTTC
CASSFYTVPYEQYF
>TRBJ2-4|TRBV7-8|TRBD1|few
TGTGCCAGCAGCGGCACGGGACAGGGCAAAAACATTCAGTACTTC
CASSGTGQGKNIQYF
>TRBJ2-5|TRBV29-1|TRBD1|many
TGCAGCGTTGACCCGGGACAGGGATTGGGAACCCAGTACTTC
CSVDPGQGLGTQYF
>TRBJ2-5|TRBV2|TRBD2|few
TGTGCCAGCACTTGGGATAGCGGGGGCCGGGAAGAGACCCAGTACTTC
CASTWDSGGREETQYF
>TRBJ2-4|TRBV6-5|NA|NA
TGTGCCAGCAGTTACTCCGCCAGAATAGCCAAAAACATTCAGTACTTC
CASSYSARIAKNIQYF